Shown below are 22 T cell receptor beta chains from a single sample sequenced in a study of cytomegalovirus exposure and HLA in healthy donors. PCR involved 60 Vbeta and 13 Jbeta primers. The method was immunoSEQ multiplex PCR; TCRdb's version includes in-frame clones alone and lacks a portion of them. The sample includes 110,000 to 150,000 clones. Sequencing used PBMCs. The receptors originated from a male donor in good health and CMV-seronegative.

This sequence joins TRBV2 and TRBJ2-2, with D unresolved. The CDR3 totals 15 residues. Trimming removed 6 bases from V and 0 bases from J, with 11 bases in between. Germline V lookup: CDR1 SNHLY, CDR2 FYNNEI. The CDR3 DNA is TGTGCCAGCAGGGAACCGTTCGCGAACACCGGGGAGCTGTTTTTT. It specifies CASREPFANTGELFF.

The chain combines TRBV27 with TRBJ1-5; D call uncertain. CDR1 MNHEY and CDR2 SMNVEV come from the germline V gene (reference sequence). Trimming took 2 bases from V and 1 from J, leaving 6 bases between them. The CDR3 runs 14 residues. The DNA of the CDR3 is TGTGCCAGCAGTTTAGTGGGCAGCAATCAGCCCCAGCATTTT. Translation: CASSLVGSNQPQHF.

The chain links TRBV6-5 to TRBJ2-7, with 9 positions matching TRBD1. The V and J ends lost 6 bases and 4 bases, in that order; junction bases with no gene match: 10. The CDR3 runs to 15 residues. Germline values: CDR1 MNHEY, CDR2 SVGAGI. The CDR3 spells CASRHKGQGPYEQYF. CDR3 nucleotide sequence: TGTGCCAGCAGGCACAAAGGACAGGGGCCTTACGAGCAGTACTTC.

The chain couples TRBV5-1 to TRBJ1-6, with D uncertain. CDR1 is SGHRS and CDR2 is YFSETQ in the germline V gene. V was pared by 0 bases and J by 7 bases, with 8 bases between. The CDR3 spans 14 residues. CDR3 nucleotides: TGCGCCAGCAGCTTGGGCAGGCAGAATTCACCCCTCCACTTT. It specifies CASSLGRQNSPLHF.

The chain has TRBV19 and TRBJ2-7; tentative D call: TRBD1 (6 bases). Trimming left V 4 bases short and J 2 bases short, with 9 bases between. The CDR3 length is 13 residues. Germline V lookup: CDR1 LNHDA, CDR2 SQIVND (reference sequence). The CDR3 DNA reads as TGTGCCAGTAGTACCGGGGACACCTACGAGCAGTACTTC. Translation: CASSTGDTYEQYF.

J is TRBJ1-2 and V is TRBV11-2; D call uncertain. Trimming left V 5 bases short and J 4 bases short, with 17 bases between. CDR3 length: 15 residues. CDR1 SGHAT and CDR2 FQNNGV come from the germline V gene. CDR3 coding DNA: TGTGCCAGCAGCGTAAGGAGGGATTCTTCCTATGGCTACACCTTC. Its protein product is CASSVRRDSSYGYTF.

The DNA of the CDR3 is TGCGCCAGCAGTGTCTTAGGGGGACGGTTTATCTACGAGCAGTACTTC. This encodes CASSVLGGRFIYEQYF. The chain carries TRBV10-2 and TRBJ2-7; tentatively, D is TRBD1 (6 bases). The CDR3 loop spans 16 amino acids. The germline CDR1 and CDR2 sequences are WSHSY and SAAADI. Trimming took 4 bases from V and 3 from J, leaving 19 bases between them.

On this clone: At the DNA level, this CDR3 is encoded by other sequences in the same sample as well. The V gene is TRBV5-1, the J gene TRBJ1-2, with a possible D match to TRBD1 (6 bases). The CDR3 has 12 amino acids. The ends were cut back, 4 bases at V and 6 bases at J, with 10 bases in the middle. Germline CDR1 and CDR2: SGHRS and YFSETQ. In DNA, the CDR3 is TGCGCCAGCAGCCCGGACAGAGATGGCTACACCTTC. Translated, it gives CASSPDRDGYTF. The variable domain in full, with the rest retrieved from reference TRBV5-1 and TRBJ1-2, is KAGVTQTPRYLIKTRGQQVTLSCSPISGHRSVSWYQQTPGQGLQFLFEYFSETQRNKGNFPGRFSGRQFSNSRSEMNVSTLELGDSALYLCASSPDRDGYTFGSGTRLTVV.

The chain couples TRBV5-6 to TRBJ1-1; D is undetermined. The germline V gene has CDR1 SGHDT and CDR2 YYEEEE. This CDR3 contains 15 residues. The V end lost 1 base, the J end lost 0 bases, and 10 bases lay between the germline ends. The DNA of the CDR3 is TGTGCCAGCAGCTTGTTAGAGCTCATGAACACTGAAGCTTTCTTT. It specifies CASSLLELMNTEAFF.

The CDR3 reads CASSARQGAWTEAFF. CDR3 sequence (DNA): TGTGCCAGTAGTGCAAGACAGGGGGCGTGGACTGAAGCTTTCTTT. This chain joins TRBV19 and TRBJ1-1; 10 bases map to TRBD1. The V and J ends lost 5 bases and 5 bases, in that order; junction bases with no gene match: 8. Per the germline V gene, CDR1 is LNHDA and CDR2 is SQIVND (reference sequence). This CDR3 has 15 residues.

The rearrangement uses TRBV7-6 and TRBJ2-2; D is perhaps TRBD1 (6 bases). The CDR3 is made up of 19 amino acids. V lost 2 bases to trimming and J lost 3 bases, with 22 bases between them. Germline values: CDR1 SGHVS, CDR2 FNYEAQ. CDR3 in amino acids: CASSLLSPGEVAYTGELFF. CDR3 bases: TGTGCCAGCAGCTTATTAAGTCCAGGGGAAGTGGCCTACACCGGGGAGCTGTTTTTT.

This chain uses TRBV5-1 with TRBJ2-3, with D possibly being TRBD2 (6 bases). The CDR3 is 13 residues long. Per germline, CDR1 SGHRS and CDR2 YFSETQ. V was shortened by 1 base and J by 6 bases, with 9 bases between the two germline ends. As DNA, the CDR3 is TGCGCCAGCAGCTTGACCCGGGGGGATACGCAGTATTTT. This codes for CASSLTRGDTQYF.

V usage is TRBV19 and J usage is TRBJ1-5; D is ambiguous. CDR3 length equals 14 residues. Germline lookup yields CDR1 LNHDA and CDR2 SQIVND (reference sequence). V was clipped by 4 bases and J by 7 bases, with 14 bases between them. The CDR3 here is CASSNSRGGQPQHF. The DNA for the CDR3 is TGTGCCAGTAGTAACTCCCGCGGAGGGCAGCCCCAGCATTTT.

The rearrangement uses TRBV6-1 and TRBJ2-2; TRBD1 matches 7 bases. The CDR3 has 15 amino acids. J lost 3 bases, V lost 1 base, and 2 bases had no gene match. The germline CDR1 and CDR2 sequences are MNHNS and SASEGT. The CDR3 here is CASSEGTGYTGELFF. CDR3 sequence (DNA): TGTGCCAGCAGTGAAGGGACAGGTTACACCGGGGAGCTGTTTTTT.

The CDR3 is CASGPEYDGDGYTF. CDR3 sequence (DNA): TGTGCTAGTGGTCCCGAATACGACGGAGATGGCTACACCTTC. This rearrangement joins TRBV12-5 to TRBJ1-2, with unresolved D. Germline CDR1 reads LGHNT; CDR2 reads FRNRAP. The CDR3 is 14 residues long. V shed 5 bases and J shed 6 bases, with 16 bases lying between them.

The chain combines TRBV5-1 with TRBJ2-3; no clear D gene. V gave up 6 bases and J gave up 2 bases, with 4 bases separating them. The germline gives CDR1 SGHRS, CDR2 YFSETQ. The CDR3 sequence is 11 residues long. CDR3 DNA: TGCGCCAGCACCAACACAGATACGCAGTATTTT. As protein: CASTNTDTQYF.

In nucleotides, the CDR3 is TGTGCCAGCATGGAGGGGTACTATGGCTACACCTTC. This codes for CASMEGYYGYTF. The V and J genes are TRBV2 and TRBJ1-2; D might be TRBD1 (5 bases). The germline V gene encodes CDR1 SNHLY and CDR2 FYNNEI. This CDR3 spans 12 amino acids. Deletions cut 7 bases from V and 3 bases from J, with 9 bases between.

The J gene is TRBJ1-4, the V gene TRBV18, with a tentative D call TRBD1 (5 bases). Trimming cost V 3 bases and J 5 bases, with 13 bases left between them. The CDR3 is made up of 15 amino acids. Looked up from germline, CDR1 is KGHSH and CDR2 is LQKENI. In nucleotides, the CDR3 is TGTGCCAGCTCACCCCCTTTCGCAGGGAATGAAAAACTGTTTTTT. Translation: CASSPPFAGNEKLFF.

V and J are TRBV7-8 and TRBJ2-7; no firm D call. The CDR3 runs to 13 residues. The germline V and J ends were trimmed by 0 bases and 6 bases, with 9 bases remaining between them. From germline, CDR1 is SGHVS and CDR2 FQNEAQ. This CDR3 reads CASSLATVREQYF. CDR3 DNA: TGTGCCAGCAGCTTAGCCACAGTACGCGAGCAGTACTTC.

The V and J genes are TRBV7-9 and TRBJ1-2; D remains unclear. Germline V gene sequence: CDR1 SEHNR, CDR2 FQNEAQ (reference sequence). The CDR3 runs to 14 residues. The V end lost 5 bases, the J end lost 2 bases, and 12 bases lay between the germline ends. The CDR3 region has the DNA TGTGCCAGCAGCCCGGTAACCGAAAACTATGGCTACACCTTC. Protein: CASSPVTENYGYTF.

The rearrangement links TRBV7-3 to TRBJ2-7; a weak D match, TRBD2 (5 bases). Trimming left V 2 bases short and J 6 bases short, with 8 bases between. This CDR3 contains 12 residues. The V gene's germline CDR1 is SGHTA and CDR2 FQGTGA. The CDR3 here is CASSLYGVEQYF. DNA for the CDR3: TGTGCCAGCAGCTTATACGGGGTCGAGCAGTACTTC.

The chain employs TRBV5-1 and TRBJ2-7; TRBD1 matches at 7 bases. Germline values: CDR1 SGHRS, CDR2 YFSETQ. The CDR3 length is 14 residues. V shed 0 bases and J 3 bases; nucleotides not matched to a gene: 3. CDR3 sequence reads: CASSLGGQNYEQYF. DNA for the CDR3: TGCGCCAGCAGCTTGGGGGGACAGAACTACGAGCAGTACTTC.